Listed here are 26 T cell receptor beta chains from one sample, sequenced in a study of cytomegalovirus exposure and HLA in healthy donors. Researchers ran the PCR with 60 Vbeta and 13 Jbeta primers. Libraries were prepared by immunoSEQ multiplex PCR; TCRdb keeps only in-frame clonotypes and omits some of them. The profile shows around 130,000 clones, over 80% of them singletons. The material sequenced was PBMCs. The receptors stem from a man aged 25 to 40 in good health and CMV-seronegative.

The genes are TRBV4-1 and TRBJ2-3; TRBD1 might be the D (5 bases). CDR3 length: 16 residues. Germline CDR1 is MGHRA and CDR2 is YSYEKL. V was trimmed by 0 bases and J by 2 bases, leaving 12 bases between them. The CDR3 nucleotides read TGCGCCAGCAGCCAAGACTTACAGGATTTCACAGATACGCAGTATTTT. It specifies CASSQDLQDFTDTQYF.

This clone has more than one count but fewer than ten. The V gene is TRBV2, the J gene TRBJ2-7; 10 nucleotides agree with TRBD1. Unmatched junction bases numbered 5, after V lost 6 bases and J lost 9 bases. Per germline, CDR1 SNHLY and CDR2 FYNNEI. This CDR3 spans 12 amino acids. In DNA, the CDR3 is TGTGCCAGCAGAGACAGGGGGCCTTGGCAGTACTTC. Protein product: CASRDRGPWQYF.

This clone has only a few counts. V gene TRBV6-6 combines with J gene TRBJ2-1; tentative D call: TRBD2 (5 bases). Germline assignment: CDR1 MNHNY and CDR2 SVGAGI (reference sequence). The V end lost 0 bases, the J end lost 13 bases, and 13 bases lay between the germline ends. CDR3 length: 13 residues. CDR3 in amino acids: CASSYSSPDLQFF. CDR3 coding DNA: TGTGCCAGCAGTTACTCCTCCCCGGACTTACAGTTCTTC.

The V call is TRBV10-3, the J call TRBJ1-5; TRBD1 agrees at 7 bases. Germline-derived CDR1 and CDR2 are ENHRY and SYGVKD. The CDR3 is 12 amino acids. J lost 4 bases, V lost 8 bases, and 2 bases had no gene match. The CDR3 reads CAIGQVNQPQHF. As DNA, the CDR3 is TGTGCCATCGGACAGGTTAATCAGCCCCAGCATTTT.

This clone has only a few counts. This chain connects TRBV18 to TRBJ2-7; unclear D gene. V lost 4 bases to trimming and J lost 2 bases, with 6 bases between them. Germline V gene lookup returns CDR1 KGHSH and CDR2 LQKENI. The CDR3 contains 12 residues. The CDR3 bases are TGTGCCAGCTCACATAATACCTACGAGCAGTACTTC. This translates into CASSHNTYEQYF.

Here the CDR3 DNA reads TGTGCCAGCAGCCTCACTAGCGGGGGCTACAATGAGCAGTTCTTC. Amino acids: CASSLTSGGYNEQFF. The chain joins TRBV7-8 to TRBJ2-1, with 11 bases aligning to TRBD2. From germline, CDR1 is SGHVS and CDR2 FQNEAQ. The CDR3 has 15 amino acids. The junction had 3 bases not matched to a gene; V was cut back by 5 bases and J by 3 bases.

The chain combines TRBV11-2 with TRBJ1-3; no clear D gene. Germline loops: CDR1 SGHAT, CDR2 FQNNGV. V lost 3 bases to trimming and J lost 0 bases, with 9 bases between them. CDR3 length: 15 amino acids. CDR3 in amino acids: CASSLNVGSGNTIYF. DNA for the CDR3: TGTGCCAGCAGCTTGAACGTCGGCTCTGGAAACACCATATATTTT.

The chain links TRBV5-1 to TRBJ1-3; D gene unclear. The V end lost 0 bases, the J end lost 0 bases, and 13 bases lay between the germline ends. The germline V gene encodes CDR1 SGHRS and CDR2 YFSETQ. The CDR3 length is 17 residues. The CDR3 reads CASSLAPSPLSGNTIYF. CDR3 bases: TGCGCCAGCAGCTTGGCCCCCAGTCCCCTCTCTGGAAACACCATATATTTT.

V and J are TRBV27 and TRBJ2-5; 8 positions match TRBD1. The CDR3 length is 14 residues. Germline CDR1 is MNHEY and CDR2 is SMNVEV (reference sequence). Trimming cost V 3 bases and J 5 bases; bases outside gene matches: 5. As DNA, the CDR3 is TGTGCCAGCAGTTTCCGACAGGGGACCGAGACCCAGTACTTC. It specifies CASSFRQGTETQYF.

The gene calls are TRBV19 and TRBJ2-3; 10 positions agree with TRBD2. This CDR3 is 18 amino acids long. The ends lost 3 bases at V and 4 bases at J; junction bases unmatched: 13. CDR1 is LNHDA and CDR2 is SQIVND in the germline V gene (reference sequence). CDR3 DNA sequence: TGTGCCAGTAGTATGGCTCTAGGAAGCGGGGGGGCCGCAGATACGCAGTATTTT. The encoded protein is CASSMALGSGGAADTQYF.

The chain couples TRBV7-2 to TRBJ2-1, with D hard to call. The CDR3 length is 14 residues. Germline V gene sequence: CDR1 SGHTA, CDR2 FQGNSA. Trimming cost V 1 base and J 7 bases, with 11 bases left between them. Here the CDR3 DNA reads TGTGCCAGCAGCTTAGGAGGAGAAAGAAATGAGCAGTTCTTC. It specifies CASSLGGERNEQFF.

The chain links TRBV7-9 to TRBJ2-1, with 12 bases fitting TRBD2. V lost 3 bases, J lost 0 bases, and 9 bases stayed unmatched. The CDR3 spans 19 residues. Germline V gene sequence: CDR1 SEHNR, CDR2 FQNEAQ (reference sequence). In DNA, the CDR3 is TGTGCCAGCAGCTTCCCTAGCGGGGGGGCCCCCAGCTCCTACAATGAGCAGTTCTTC. Its protein product is CASSFPSGGAPSSYNEQFF.

The chain couples TRBV14 to TRBJ2-5, with 12 bases that match TRBD2. Germline V gene data show CDR1 as SGHDN and CDR2 as FVKESK. V shed 0 bases and J 2 bases; nucleotides not matched to a gene: 1. This CDR3 contains 16 residues. CDR3 bases: TGTGCCAGCAGCCAAGATCTAGCGGGGGGGCAAGAGACCCAGTACTTC. This gives the protein CASSQDLAGGQETQYF.

In this sample, this clone turned up once. The rearrangement links TRBV27 to TRBJ1-5, with D unclear. This CDR3 has 13 amino acids. Trimming pared 6 bases from V and 3 bases from J, leaving 9 bases between. CDR1 and CDR2 (germline): MNHEY, SMNVEV (reference sequence). The CDR3, as DNA: TGTGCCAGCAGCCCTCGTCCCAATCAGCCCCAGCATTTT. Protein sequence: CASSPRPNQPQHF.

CDR3 bases: TGCGCCAGCAGCCACCGCCTGACTAGCGGGGGACTCGAGCAGTACTTC. It is translated as CASSHRLTSGGLEQYF. The V and J genes are TRBV4-1 and TRBJ2-7, with 12 bases matching TRBD2. This CDR3 is 16 amino acids long. The V gene's germline CDR1 is MGHRA and CDR2 YSYEKL. V was pared by 3 bases and J by 6 bases, with 9 bases of the junction left unmatched.

Comment on this clone: The CDR3 carries no conserved terminal phenylalanine or tryptophan, so it likely arises from a read error. This chain links TRBV5-1 with TRBJ1-1, with 7 bases aligning to TRBD1. The germline V gene encodes CDR1 SGHRS and CDR2 YFSETQ. Trimming cost V 4 bases and J 4 bases; bases outside gene matches: 7. This CDR3 has 14 residues. The CDR3 DNA reads TGCGCCAGCAGCCAACAGGGGTCCTCCACTGAAGCTTTCCTT. Amino acids: CASSQQGSSTEAFL.

This clone was seen just once. V is TRBV28 and J is TRBJ1-6; D is possibly TRBD1 (5 bases). This CDR3 has 16 amino acids. Trimming removed 1 base from V and 8 bases from J, with 15 bases in between. Germline CDR1 MDHEN, CDR2 SYDVKM. As DNA, the CDR3 is TGTGCCAGCAGTTTATCCTCAGGGAGGGTTTATTCACCCCTCCACTTT. Protein product: CASSLSSGRVYSPLHF.

Concerning this clone itself: One junction end disagrees with the germline gene, perhaps due to a read error. The rearrangement uses TRBV5-1 and TRBJ2-4, with D possibly TRBD1 on 6 matching bases. In germline, CDR1 is SGHRS, CDR2 YFSETQ. This CDR3 region has 13 residues. The CDR3 DNA reads TGCGCCAGCAGCTCGGACAGTCTCAACAGTCAGTACTTC. Protein: CASSSDSLNSQYF.

J is TRBJ2-5 and V is TRBV2, with no clear D. The CDR3 has 12 amino acids. Germline-derived CDR1 and CDR2 are SNHLY and FYNNEI. Between the trimmed V and J ends, which lost 3 bases and 2 bases, there was a span of 4 bases. In DNA form, the CDR3 reads TGTGCCAGCAGTGACACACAAGAGACCCAGTACTTC. Translating it yields CASSDTQETQYF.

This clone has a handful of counts. The J gene is TRBJ1-5, the V gene TRBV20-1; D ambiguous. Trimming stripped 4 bases from V and 3 bases from J, with 4 bases between. The germline CDR1 and CDR2 sequences are DFQATT and SNEGSKA (reference sequence). The CDR3 extends over 11 amino acids. The CDR3 loop is CSAKHNQPQHF. CDR3 bases: TGCAGTGCTAAGCACAATCAGCCCCAGCATTTT.

This clone was seen a few times. The chain couples TRBV10-2 to TRBJ1-4; D remains ambiguous. Germline V gene data show CDR1 as WSHSY and CDR2 as SAAADI. This CDR3 has 14 amino acids. The V end was cut by 5 bases, the J end by 4 bases, with 11 bases between. The CDR3 DNA reads as TGCGCCAGCAGTCGACGGGTCGTTAATGAAAAACTGTTTTTT. This gives the protein CASSRRVVNEKLFF.

This clone was seen a handful of times. The chain couples TRBV7-2 to TRBJ2-7; TRBD1 matches at 10 bases. Germline lookup yields CDR1 SGHTA and CDR2 FQGNSA. The J segment lost 6 bases and the V segment lost 5 bases, leaving 10 bases of the junction unmatched. This CDR3 is 15 amino acids long. The CDR3 spells CASSVGVWDRGEQYF. The CDR3 DNA reads TGTGCCAGCAGCGTGGGGGTATGGGACAGGGGCGAGCAGTACTTC.

This clone was seen once. The CDR3 DNA reads TGTGCCAGCAGCTCTGGGACAGGGAGGATTTCACCCCTCCACTTT. This gives the protein CASSSGTGRISPLHF. The chain is built from TRBV11-2 and TRBJ1-6, with 9 bases matching TRBD1. CDR3 length: 15 amino acids. The V and J ends lost 4 bases and 9 bases, in that order; junction bases with no gene match: 7. The germline CDR1 and CDR2 sequences are SGHAT and FQNNGV.

This clone was detected once. This CDR3 is CASSSPHADSDNSPLHF. Here the CDR3 DNA reads TGTGCCAGCAGCTCTCCTCACGCCGACAGCGATAATTCACCCCTCCACTTT. This chain uses TRBV5-5 with TRBJ1-6; maybe TRBD1 (5 bases). CDR1 SGHKS and CDR2 YYEKEE come from the germline V gene (reference sequence). The V end lost 3 bases, the J end lost 5 bases, and 18 bases lay between the germline ends. This CDR3 contains 17 residues.

This chain links TRBV27 with TRBJ1-2, with 7 bases fitting TRBD1. This CDR3 spans 13 amino acids. V was pared by 6 bases and J by 4 bases, with 5 bases of the junction left unmatched. The germline CDR1 and CDR2 sequences are MNHEY and SMNVEV (reference sequence). The DNA for the CDR3 is TGTGCCAGCAGCCGGGACAGAGGCTATGGCTACACCTTC. Amino acids: CASSRDRGYGYTF.

The table lists this clone with a count of one. V is TRBV2 and J is TRBJ2-7, with a possible D match to TRBD1 (6 bases). V gave up 7 bases and J gave up 6 bases, with 10 bases separating them. Germline V lookup: CDR1 SNHLY, CDR2 FYNNEI. The CDR3 consists of 11 residues. CDR3 in DNA: TGTGCCAGCACATACAGGGCCGAGCAGTACTTC. Encoded protein: CASTYRAEQYF.